These T cell receptor beta chains were read from a single sample in a study of CD4+ T cells in melanoma. The protocol was immunoSEQ multiplex PCR, while the TCRdb copy is restricted to in-frame clones and leaves out a portion. The data show about 21,000 clones, about three quarters seen once. These receptor sequences come from a human donor with melanoma. Each CDR3 is given without its conserved first and last residue.

len | j_gene | v_gene | CDR3aa
11 | TRBJ1-6 | TRBV27 | ASSFQQNSPLH
13 | TRBJ1-2 | TRBV5-4 | ASSLPGKRNYGYT
13 | TRBJ1-4 | TRBV6-5 | ASSYYPSVREKLF
12 | TRBJ2-3 | TRBV6-1 | ASALSGGADTQY
15 | TRBJ2-1 | TRBV4-1 | ASSQGPLGGAYNEQF
13 | TRBJ2-1 | TRBV7-2 | AEGRSGGSYNEQF
13 | TRBJ1-6 | TRBV5-6 | ASSYRDFYNSPLH
14 | TRBJ2-1 | TRBV7-2 | ASSLTPAGVYNEQF
11 | TRBJ2-5 | TRBV10-2 | ASSVGRQETQY
17 | TRBJ2-7 | TRBV11-2 | ASSRNPSRGRRASYEQY
12 | TRBJ2-3 | TRBV7-9 | ASSTIRGPDTQY
13 | TRBJ2-5 | TRBV11-1 | ASSWEASGQETQY
13 | TRBJ2-1 | TRBV6-6 | ASSLQASSYNEQF
11 | TRBJ2-7 | TRBV5-3 | ARSQIRNYEQY
10 | TRBJ1-5 | TRBV7-2 | ASTVQGQPQH
11 | TRBJ2-3 | TRBV9 | ASSEISGFTQY